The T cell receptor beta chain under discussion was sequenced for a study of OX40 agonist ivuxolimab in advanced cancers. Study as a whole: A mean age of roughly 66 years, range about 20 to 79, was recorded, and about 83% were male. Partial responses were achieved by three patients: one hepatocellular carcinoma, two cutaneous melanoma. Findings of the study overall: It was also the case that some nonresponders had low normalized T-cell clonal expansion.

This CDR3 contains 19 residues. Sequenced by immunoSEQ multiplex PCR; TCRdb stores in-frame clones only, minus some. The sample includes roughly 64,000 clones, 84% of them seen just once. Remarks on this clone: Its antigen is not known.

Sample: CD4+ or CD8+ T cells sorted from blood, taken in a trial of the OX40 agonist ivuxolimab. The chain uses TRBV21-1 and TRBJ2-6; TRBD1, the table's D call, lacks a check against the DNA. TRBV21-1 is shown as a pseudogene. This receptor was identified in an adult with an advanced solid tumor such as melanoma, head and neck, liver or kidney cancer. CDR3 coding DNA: TGTGCCAGCAGCAAAGAGTCCCGGGACAGGGGAACTGGGGCCAACGTCCTGACTTTC. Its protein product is CASSKESRDRGTGANVLTF.